This T cell receptor (beta chain) was documented in a study of tumor-infiltrating lymphocytes in primary liver carcinoma. This clonotype was seen ten or more times. Production of TCR beta cDNA used roughly 480 ng total RNA together with a constant-region primer. Three nested multiplex PCR rounds, a slightly modified ARM-PCR method, built the TCR beta libraries. It was with TRBV1-TRBV30 forward primers and a C-beta reverse primer that the first two PCR rounds were run, at roughly 10 cycles each. TCRdb analysed the multiplex PCR reads with MiXCR anew, one entry per CDR3 protein. The sample lists 300,000 to 400,000 distinct CDR3 sequences, about two thirds occurring once. They got blood RNA out of unsorted whole blood and also pulled out germline DNA. The CDR3 contains 14 residues. Germline-derived CDR1 and CDR2 are MNHNY and SVGAGI (reference sequence). Losses at the gene ends were 7 bases for V and 2 bases for J; bases not matched to a gene: 4.

The gene calls are TRBV6-6 and TRBJ2-7, with 11 bases aligning to TRBD1. The receptor's source is a man in his forties with primary liver carcinoma and hepatitis B virus infection. The sample comprised peripheral blood. The CDR3 nucleotides read TGTGCCAGCAAACCGGGACAGGGGGCCTACGAGCAGTACTTC. Translated, it gives CASKPGQGAYEQYF.